This T cell receptor beta chain was profiled in a study of OX40 agonist ivuxolimab in advanced cancers. There are 12 residues in the CDR3. Sequencing used immunoSEQ multiplex PCR; TCRdb keeps in-frame clones, though not all of them. This sample has about 77,000 clones, with around nine tenths found just once. This clone was observed once. The clonotype originates from an adult with an advanced solid tumor such as melanoma, head and neck, liver or kidney cancer. The J gene is TRBJ2-1, the V gene TRBV21-1; no check of the table's D call, TRBD2, against the DNA was made. TRBV21-1 is a pseudogene segment. The source material was CD4+ or CD8+ T cells sorted from blood, sampled in a trial of the OX40 agonist ivuxolimab. The CDR3 DNA reads as TGTGCCAGCAGCAAAACCATAACTAGTGGTTTCTTC. Protein sequence: CASSKTITSGFF.